One and the same sample provided the 24 T cell receptor beta chains below, sequenced in a study of shared clonotypes between healthy human individuals. Libraries were prepared by immunoSEQ multiplex PCR; TCRdb keeps only in-frame clonotypes and omits some of them. This repertoire shows over 1.5 million clones, about 98% found once; its top ten account for roughly 0.45%. Sequenced input: naive CD4+ T cells sorted from blood. Stated subset: CD45RA+ positively selected. The origin of the receptors is a man aged 25-45 years in good health.

This chain uses TRBV7-8 with TRBJ1-2, with a tentative D call TRBD1 (5 bases). The germline V gene has CDR1 SGHVS and CDR2 FQNEAQ. CDR3 length: 15 residues. V was cut by 1 base and J by 7 bases, with 16 bases left in between. CDR3 region: CASSLVWGGEGGYTF. CDR3 bases: TGTGCCAGCAGCTTAGTGTGGGGGGGAGAGGGTGGCTACACCTTC.

The chain is built from TRBV6-1 and TRBJ2-7; 8 nucleotides agree with TRBD1. The junction had 15 bases not matched to a gene; V was cut back by 5 bases and J by 9 bases. Germline CDR1 MNHNS, CDR2 SASEGT. The CDR3 loop spans 15 amino acids. CDR3 sequence reads: CASSRRGQAFSAQYF. The CDR3 coding sequence is TGTGCCAGCAGTCGTCGGGGACAGGCTTTTTCGGCGCAGTACTTC.

This chain links TRBV9 with TRBJ2-2; 7 bases are shared with TRBD2. This CDR3 comprises 16 residues. V shed 4 bases and J 6 bases; nucleotides not matched to a gene: 12. Germline V lookup: CDR1 SGDLS, CDR2 YYNGEE. The CDR3 reads CASSPQAGGSAGELFF. The CDR3 nucleotides read TGTGCCAGCAGCCCTCAGGCAGGCGGGAGCGCCGGGGAGCTGTTTTTT.

The CDR3 DNA reads TGTGCCAGCAGTTACTCGGACAGTATAGGGTACGAGCAGTACTTC. Protein sequence: CASSYSDSIGYEQYF. The V gene is TRBV6-6, the J gene TRBJ2-7, with D possibly TRBD1 on 6 matching bases. Germline CDR1 and CDR2: MNHNY and SVGAGI (reference sequence). Trimming took 0 bases from V and 4 from J, leaving 13 bases between them. The CDR3 covers 15 residues.

As to this clone: The sample has other DNA sequences that encode this CDR3 too. This chain links TRBV6-5 with TRBJ1-3, with D tentatively TRBD1 (6 bases). Germline V CDR1 and CDR2: MNHEY, SVGAGI. The CDR3 loop spans 15 amino acids. Trimming removed 2 bases from V and 0 bases from J, with 8 bases in between. CDR3 bases: TGTGCCAGCAGTTACGGACAGAGCTCTGGAAACACCATATATTTT. Its translation: CASSYGQSSGNTIYF.

This clone has just one count. The CDR3 nucleotides read TGTGCCAGCAGCCCGACCCCCGGGAGGACCAACGAGCAGTACTTC. Translation: CASSPTPGRTNEQYF. The chain recombines TRBV5-5 with TRBJ2-7; 7 bases are a match to TRBD2. With 4 bases clipped from V and 5 bases from J, the junction kept 12 bases outside the gene matches. Germline CDR1 SGHKS, CDR2 YYEKEE (reference sequence). CDR3 length equals 15 residues.

Regarding this clone: Other DNA sequences within the sample encode an identical CDR3. J is TRBJ2-5 and V is TRBV5-1; TRBD2 aligns across 10 bases. Germline CDR1 SGHRS, CDR2 YFSETQ. Trimming cost V 4 bases and J 2 bases; bases outside gene matches: 5. This CDR3 is 15 amino acids long. The CDR3 region has the DNA TGCGCCAGCAGCCCCCCACTAGCGGGGCAAGAGACCCAGTACTTC. Amino acids: CASSPPLAGQETQYF.

The chain uses TRBV7-6 and TRBJ1-4; 7 bases fit TRBD1. The length of the CDR3 is 19 residues. V lost 2 bases and J lost 8; bases outside the gene matches: 20. Germline V gene data show CDR1 as SGHVS and CDR2 as FNYEAQ. The CDR3 DNA is TGTGCCAGCAGCTTACCGACGTCGCCGGGGGACAGTGAGAGAGAAAAACTGTTTTTT. It yields the protein CASSLPTSPGDSEREKLFF.

The rearrangement uses TRBV13 and TRBJ2-1; the D gene is possibly TRBD1 (6 bases). Germline values: CDR1 PRHDT, CDR2 FYEKMQ (reference sequence). V was cut by 5 bases and J by 3 bases, with 11 bases left in between. CDR3 length: 14 amino acids. CDR3 sequence reads: CASSQDSVYNEQFF. The CDR3, as DNA: TGTGCCAGCAGCCAGGACAGCGTCTACAATGAGCAGTTCTTC.

This clone appeared a single time. The genes are TRBV28 and TRBJ1-2; 7 bases match TRBD1. This CDR3 is 13 amino acids long. Germline CDR1 MDHEN, CDR2 SYDVKM. V lost 6 bases to trimming and J lost 8 bases; unmatched junction nucleotides: 9. This CDR3 reads CASSTTGVAGYTF. The CDR3 nucleotides are TGTGCCAGCAGCACAACAGGGGTGGCGGGCTACACCTTC.

The chain is built from TRBV28 and TRBJ1-2; TRBD1 might be the D (5 bases). V lost 3 bases and J 5 bases, leaving 13 bases between the germline ends. The CDR3 length is 14 residues. The germline gives CDR1 MDHEN, CDR2 SYDVKM. In nucleotides, the CDR3 is TGTGCCAGCAGTTTCGGGGGTTTGGGGTATGGCTACACCTTC. Amino acid sequence: CASSFGGLGYGYTF.

CDR3 region: CASSLIRVNEQFF. The CDR3 DNA reads as TGTGCCAGCAGCTTAATTCGAGTCAATGAGCAGTTCTTC. The chain is built from TRBV7-9 and TRBJ2-1, with D unresolved. Germline CDR1 SEHNR, CDR2 FQNEAQ (reference sequence). Trimming pared 2 bases from V and 6 bases from J, leaving 8 bases between. The length of the CDR3 is 13 residues.

J is TRBJ2-5 and V is TRBV19; no reliable D call. V was pared by 4 bases and J by 3 bases, with 12 bases between. Germline V gene lookup returns CDR1 LNHDA and CDR2 SQIVND (reference sequence). The CDR3 has 14 amino acids. This CDR3 is CASSSVRGKETQYF. In DNA, the CDR3 is TGTGCCAGTAGTAGCGTTCGCGGCAAAGAGACCCAGTACTTC.

The rearrangement uses TRBV28 and TRBJ1-5; 7 bases align to TRBD1. Germline V gene data show CDR1 as MDHEN and CDR2 as SYDVKM. This CDR3 region has 15 residues. J was trimmed by 3 bases and V by 6 bases; bases with no gene match: 8. CDR3 amino acids: CASRRQGAFNQPQHF. The CDR3 bases are TGTGCCAGCAGGAGACAGGGTGCCTTCAATCAGCCCCAGCATTTT.

With respect to this clone: Other DNA sequences in this sample translate to the same CDR3. This sequence joins TRBV7-3 and TRBJ1-1, with D perhaps TRBD1 (6 bases). Germline V gene lookup returns CDR1 SGHTA and CDR2 FQGTGA. The germline V and J ends were trimmed by 2 bases and 3 bases, with 7 bases remaining between them. The CDR3 has 13 amino acids. As DNA, the CDR3 is TGTGCCAGCAGCTTATCAGGGGACACTGAAGCTTTCTTT. The encoded protein is CASSLSGDTEAFF. The variable domain in full, with the rest retrieved from reference TRBV7-3 and TRBJ1-1, is GAGVSQTPSNKVTEKGKYVELRCDPISGHTALYWYRQSLGQGPEFLIYFQGTGAADDSGLPNDRFFAVRPEGSVSTLKIQRTERGDSAVYLCASSLSGDTEAFFGQGTRLTVV.

V gene TRBV14 combines with J gene TRBJ2-7; D uncertain. The CDR3 contains 13 residues. The germline gives CDR1 SGHDN, CDR2 FVKESK. Trimming left V 3 bases short and J 6 bases short, with 12 bases between. The chain's CDR3 is CASSHSPLGEQYF. DNA of the CDR3: TGTGCCAGCAGCCACTCCCCCTTGGGCGAGCAGTACTTC.

The V call is TRBV18, the J call TRBJ2-1; 14 bases fit TRBD2. The J segment lost 8 bases and the V segment lost 5 bases, leaving 14 bases of the junction unmatched. The CDR3 consists of 18 residues. Germline loops: CDR1 KGHSH, CDR2 LQKENI. CDR3 in amino acids: CASSRPSGLAGVSDEQFF. CDR3 bases: TGTGCCAGCTCAAGGCCTTCGGGACTAGCGGGAGTATCAGATGAGCAGTTCTTC.

As regards this clone: Within the sample, other DNA sequences also encode this same CDR3. In DNA, the CDR3 is TGTGCCAGCAGCTTGGGGGGGCGAGAGACCCAGTACTTC. It encodes CASSLGGRETQYF. The gene calls are TRBV5-6 and TRBJ2-5, with a weak D call TRBD1 (6 bases). V lost 0 bases and J lost 4, with 7 bases in between. Germline CDR1 and CDR2: SGHDT and YYEEEE. The CDR3 sequence is 13 residues long.

The chain uses TRBV5-4 and TRBJ1-2, with 7 bases fitting TRBD1. CDR3 length: 13 residues. The V gene end was trimmed by 4 bases and the J gene end by 8 bases; junction bases not matched to a gene: 8. Germline V lookup: CDR1 SGHNT, CDR2 YYREEE (reference sequence). The chain's CDR3 is CASSPDRAGGYTF. Written as DNA, the CDR3 is TGTGCCAGCAGCCCAGACAGGGCGGGAGGCTACACCTTC. The full variable domain, completed using reference TRBV5-4 and TRBJ1-2, is ETGVTQSPTHLIKTRGQQVTLRCSSQSGHNTVSWYQQALGQGPQFIFQYYREEENGRGNFPPRFSGLQFPNYSSELNVNALELDDSALYLCASSPDRAGGYTFGSGTRLTVV.

Details on this clone: One end of the junction is discordant with germline, which a read error may explain. This chain uses TRBV6-1 with TRBJ1-4; D may be TRBD1 (6 bases). Germline assignment: CDR1 MNHNS and CDR2 SASEGT. The length of the CDR3 is 14 residues. The CDR3 is CASRGGTTNEKLFF. The CDR3 DNA reads TGTGCCAGCAGAGGAGGGACAACAAATGAAAAACTGTTTTTT.

The chain links TRBV11-3 to TRBJ2-7, with TRBD2 matching 7 bases. The germline V gene has CDR1 SGHNT and CDR2 YENEEA. V was clipped by 3 bases and J by 2 bases; unmatched bases: 4. This CDR3 comprises 14 residues. The CDR3 region is CASSLGLPPYEQYF. The DNA for the CDR3 is TGTGCCAGCAGCTTGGGACTACCCCCCTACGAGCAGTACTTC.

The chain recombines TRBV5-1 with TRBJ2-1; D not certain. Between the trimmed V and J ends, which lost 7 bases and 5 bases, there was a span of 31 bases. CDR1 SGHRS and CDR2 YFSETQ come from the germline V gene. CDR3 length equals 19 residues. CDR3 DNA: TGCGCCAGCCAGCTTGGATTGGTCCCTAGTGGTTTCCCCCACAATGAGCAGTTCTTC. Encoded protein: CASQLGLVPSGFPHNEQFF.

V is TRBV6-5 and J is TRBJ2-5; TRBD2 is a possible D gene (7 bases). Germline V gives CDR1 MNHEY, CDR2 SVGAGI. Trimming cost V 5 bases and J 5 bases, with 15 bases left between them. The CDR3 has 14 residues. CDR3 residues: CASSPGGPRETQYF. CDR3 nucleotide sequence: TGTGCCAGCAGTCCCGGGGGGCCTCGGGAGACCCAGTACTTC.

This chain connects TRBV6-1 to TRBJ2-3; no clear D. This CDR3 is built from 13 residues. V lost 2 bases, J lost 4 bases, and 7 bases lay in between. Germline loops: CDR1 MNHNS, CDR2 SASEGT. The CDR3 loop reads CASSEYTADTQYF. The CDR3 DNA reads TGTGCCAGCAGTGAATATACGGCAGATACGCAGTATTTT.